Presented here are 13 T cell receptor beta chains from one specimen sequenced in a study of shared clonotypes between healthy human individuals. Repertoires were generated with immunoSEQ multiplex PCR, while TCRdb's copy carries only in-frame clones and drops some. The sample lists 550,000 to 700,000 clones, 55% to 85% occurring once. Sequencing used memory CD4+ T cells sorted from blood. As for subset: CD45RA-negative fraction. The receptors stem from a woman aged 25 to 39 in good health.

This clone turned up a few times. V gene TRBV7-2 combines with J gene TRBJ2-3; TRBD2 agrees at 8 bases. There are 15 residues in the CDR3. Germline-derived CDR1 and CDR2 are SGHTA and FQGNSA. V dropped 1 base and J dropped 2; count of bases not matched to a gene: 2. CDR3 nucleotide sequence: TGTGCCAGCAGCTTAGGACTAGCGTACACAGATACGCAGTATTTT. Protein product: CASSLGLAYTDTQYF.

The CDR3 protein is CASGSQRTEAFF. The CDR3 DNA reads TGTGCCAGCGGCAGTCAGCGAACTGAAGCTTTCTTT. The chain links TRBV28 to TRBJ1-1; D unresolved. The V and J ends lost 8 bases and 5 bases respectively, with 12 bases between them. This CDR3 is built from 12 residues. The germline V gene encodes CDR1 MDHEN and CDR2 SYDVKM.

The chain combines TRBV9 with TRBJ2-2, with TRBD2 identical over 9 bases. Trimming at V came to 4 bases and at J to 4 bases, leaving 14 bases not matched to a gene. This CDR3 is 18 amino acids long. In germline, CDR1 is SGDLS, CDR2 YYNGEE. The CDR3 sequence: CASSFPLAGGVGTGELFF. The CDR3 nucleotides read TGTGCCAGCAGCTTCCCGCTGGCGGGAGGGGTTGGCACCGGGGAGCTGTTTTTT.

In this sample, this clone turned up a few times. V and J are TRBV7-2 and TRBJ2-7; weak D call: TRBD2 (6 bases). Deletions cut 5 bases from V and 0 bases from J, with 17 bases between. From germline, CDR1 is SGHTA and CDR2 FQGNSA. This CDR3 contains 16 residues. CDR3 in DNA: TGTGCCAGCAGCGCAGCCGGGACTGCCGCCTCCTACGAGCAGTACTTC. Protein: CASSAAGTAASYEQYF. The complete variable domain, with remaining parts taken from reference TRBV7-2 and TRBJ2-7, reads GAGVSQSPSNKVTEKGKDVELRCDPISGHTALYWYRQSLGQGLEFLIYFQGNSAPDKSGLPSDRFSAERTGGSVSTLTIQRTQQEDSAVYLCASSAAGTAASYEQYFGPGTRLTVT.

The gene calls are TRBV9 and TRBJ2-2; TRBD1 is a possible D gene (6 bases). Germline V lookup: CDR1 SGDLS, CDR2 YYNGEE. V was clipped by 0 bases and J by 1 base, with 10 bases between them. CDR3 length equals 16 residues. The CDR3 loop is CASSVGLGQNTGELFF. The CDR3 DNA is TGTGCCAGCAGCGTAGGCCTGGGACAGAACACCGGGGAGCTGTTTTTT.

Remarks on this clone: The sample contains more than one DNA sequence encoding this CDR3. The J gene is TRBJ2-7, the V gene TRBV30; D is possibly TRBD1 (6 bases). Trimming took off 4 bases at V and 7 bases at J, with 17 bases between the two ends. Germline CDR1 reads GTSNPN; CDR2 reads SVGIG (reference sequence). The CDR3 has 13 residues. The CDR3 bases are TGTGCCTGGAAGAAAGGGGGAGAGGTTGAGCAGTACTTC. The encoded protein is CAWKKGGEVEQYF.

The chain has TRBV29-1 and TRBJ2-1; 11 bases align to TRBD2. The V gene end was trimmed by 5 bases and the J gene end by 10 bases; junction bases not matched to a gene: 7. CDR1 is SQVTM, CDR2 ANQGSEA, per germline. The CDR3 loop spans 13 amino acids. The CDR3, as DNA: TGCAGCGTTTCTAGCGGGGGGATATGGGAGCAGTTCTTC. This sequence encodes CSVSSGGIWEQFF.

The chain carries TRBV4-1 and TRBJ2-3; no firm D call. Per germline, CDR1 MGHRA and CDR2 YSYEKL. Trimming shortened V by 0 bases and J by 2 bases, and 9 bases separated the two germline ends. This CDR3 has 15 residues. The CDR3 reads CASSQDGDNTDTQYF. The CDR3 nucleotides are TGCGCCAGCAGCCAAGATGGGGATAACACAGATACGCAGTATTTT.

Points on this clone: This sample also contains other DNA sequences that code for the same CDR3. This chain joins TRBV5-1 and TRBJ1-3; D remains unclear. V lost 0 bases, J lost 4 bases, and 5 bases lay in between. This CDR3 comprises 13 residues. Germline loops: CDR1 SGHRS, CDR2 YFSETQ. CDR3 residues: CASSLDSGNTIYF. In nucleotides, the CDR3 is TGCGCCAGCAGCTTGGATTCCGGAAACACCATATATTTT.

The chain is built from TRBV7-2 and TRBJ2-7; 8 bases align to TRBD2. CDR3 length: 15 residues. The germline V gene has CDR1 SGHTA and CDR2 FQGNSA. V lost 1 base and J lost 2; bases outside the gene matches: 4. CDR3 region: CASSLDTSGTYEQYF. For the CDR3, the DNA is TGTGCCAGCAGCTTAGATACTAGCGGTACCTACGAGCAGTACTTC.

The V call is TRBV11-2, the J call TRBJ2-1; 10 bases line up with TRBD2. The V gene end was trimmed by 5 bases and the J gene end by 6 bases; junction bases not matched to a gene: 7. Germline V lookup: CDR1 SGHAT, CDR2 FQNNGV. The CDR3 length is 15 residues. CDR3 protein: CASSASGRALNEQFF. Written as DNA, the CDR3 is TGTGCCAGCAGCGCAAGCGGGAGGGCCCTCAATGAGCAGTTCTTC. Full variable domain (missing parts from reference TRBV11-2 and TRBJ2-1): EAGVAQSPRYKIIEKRQSVAFWCNPISGHATLYWYQQILGQGPKLLIQFQNNGVVDDSQLPKDRFSAERLKGVDSTLKIQPAKLEDSAVYLCASSASGRALNEQFFGPGTRLTVL.

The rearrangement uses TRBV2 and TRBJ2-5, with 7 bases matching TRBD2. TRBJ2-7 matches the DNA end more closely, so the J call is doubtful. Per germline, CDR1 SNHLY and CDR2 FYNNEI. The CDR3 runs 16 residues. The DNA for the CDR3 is TGTGCCAGCAGTGAACCGCCTTCGGCGGGGGACTACGAGCAGTACTTC. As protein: CASSEPPSAGDYEQYF.

The CDR3 region has the DNA TGTGCCAGTAGTGGGAGCGGACAGGCTAAAACTGAAGCTTTCTTT. Residues: CASSGSGQAKTEAFF. The chain combines TRBV19 with TRBJ1-1; 7 positions agree with TRBD1. Germline V gene lookup returns CDR1 LNHDA and CDR2 SQIVND (reference sequence). This CDR3 comprises 15 residues. The V segment lost 5 bases and the J segment 5 bases; nucleotides outside the gene matches: 11.